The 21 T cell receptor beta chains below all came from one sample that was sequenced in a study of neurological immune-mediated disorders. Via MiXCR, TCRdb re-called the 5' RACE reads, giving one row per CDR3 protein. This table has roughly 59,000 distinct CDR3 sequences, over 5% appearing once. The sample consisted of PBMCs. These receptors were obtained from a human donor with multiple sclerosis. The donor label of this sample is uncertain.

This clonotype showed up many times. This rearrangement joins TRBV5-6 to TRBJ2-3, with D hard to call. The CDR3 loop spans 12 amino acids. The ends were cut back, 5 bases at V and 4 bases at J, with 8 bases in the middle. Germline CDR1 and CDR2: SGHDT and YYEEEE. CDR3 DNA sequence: TGTGCCAGCAGTTTTGCCCCAGATACGCAGTATTTT. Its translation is CASSFAPDTQYF.

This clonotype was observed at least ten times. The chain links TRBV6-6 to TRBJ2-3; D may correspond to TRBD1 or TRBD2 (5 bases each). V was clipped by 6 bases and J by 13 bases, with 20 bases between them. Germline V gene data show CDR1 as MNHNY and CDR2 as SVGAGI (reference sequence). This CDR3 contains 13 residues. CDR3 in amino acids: CASSPGHGAQKYF. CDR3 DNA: TGTGCCAGCAGCCCCGGCCACGGGGCGCAGAAGTATTTT.

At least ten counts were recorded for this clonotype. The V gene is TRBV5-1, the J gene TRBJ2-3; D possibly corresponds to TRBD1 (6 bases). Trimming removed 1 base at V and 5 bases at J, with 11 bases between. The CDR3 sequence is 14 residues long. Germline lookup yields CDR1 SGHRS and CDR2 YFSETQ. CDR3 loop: CASSLTRGGDTQYF. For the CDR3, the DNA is TGCGCCAGCAGCTTGACCAGGGGTGGAGATACGCAGTATTTT.

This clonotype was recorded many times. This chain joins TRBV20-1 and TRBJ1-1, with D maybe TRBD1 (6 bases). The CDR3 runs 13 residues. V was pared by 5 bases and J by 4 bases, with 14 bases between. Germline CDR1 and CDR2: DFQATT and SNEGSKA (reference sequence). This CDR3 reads CSAPLGGGTEAFF. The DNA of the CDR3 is TGCAGTGCTCCGTTAGGGGGGGGCACTGAAGCTTTCTTT.

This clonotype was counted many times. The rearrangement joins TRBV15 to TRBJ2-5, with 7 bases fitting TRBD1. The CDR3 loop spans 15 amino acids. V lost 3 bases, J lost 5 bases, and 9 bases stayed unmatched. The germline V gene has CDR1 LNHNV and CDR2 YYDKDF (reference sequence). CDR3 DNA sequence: TGTGCCACCAGCAGGTCGACAGCCAGGGGGGAGACCCAGTACTTC. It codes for CATSRSTARGETQYF.

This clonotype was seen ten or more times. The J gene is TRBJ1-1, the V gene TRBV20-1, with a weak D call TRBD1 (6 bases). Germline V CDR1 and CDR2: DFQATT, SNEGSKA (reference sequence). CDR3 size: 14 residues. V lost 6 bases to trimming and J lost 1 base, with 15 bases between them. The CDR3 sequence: CSALLGAQNTEAFF. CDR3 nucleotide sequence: TGCAGTGCCCTTTTGGGGGCACAGAACACTGAAGCTTTCTTT.

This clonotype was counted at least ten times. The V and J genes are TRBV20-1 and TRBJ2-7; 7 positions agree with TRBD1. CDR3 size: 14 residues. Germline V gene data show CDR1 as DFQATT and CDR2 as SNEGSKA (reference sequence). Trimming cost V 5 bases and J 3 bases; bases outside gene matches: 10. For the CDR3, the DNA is TGCAGTGCTCCTAGACAGGGTCACTACTACGAGCAGTACTTC. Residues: CSAPRQGHYYEQYF.

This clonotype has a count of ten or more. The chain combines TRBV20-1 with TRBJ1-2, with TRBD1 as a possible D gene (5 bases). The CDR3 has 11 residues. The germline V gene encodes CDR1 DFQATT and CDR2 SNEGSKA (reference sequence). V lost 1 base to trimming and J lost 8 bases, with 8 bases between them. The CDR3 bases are TGCAGTGCTAGAGGGGGGTGGGGCTACACCTTC. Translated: CSARGGWGYTF.

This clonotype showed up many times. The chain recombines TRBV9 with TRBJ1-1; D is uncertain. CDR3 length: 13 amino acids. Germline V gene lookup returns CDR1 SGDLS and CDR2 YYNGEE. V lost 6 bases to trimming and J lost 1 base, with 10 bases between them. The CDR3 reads CASNRDPNTEAFF. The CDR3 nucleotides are TGTGCCAGCAACCGGGATCCGAACACTGAAGCTTTCTTT.

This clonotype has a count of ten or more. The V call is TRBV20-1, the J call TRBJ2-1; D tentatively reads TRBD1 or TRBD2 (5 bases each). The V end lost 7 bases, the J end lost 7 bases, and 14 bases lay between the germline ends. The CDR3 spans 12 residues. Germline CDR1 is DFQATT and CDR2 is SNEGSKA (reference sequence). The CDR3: CSVGTAGNEQFF. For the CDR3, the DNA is TGCAGTGTCGGGACCGCGGGTAATGAGCAGTTCTTC.

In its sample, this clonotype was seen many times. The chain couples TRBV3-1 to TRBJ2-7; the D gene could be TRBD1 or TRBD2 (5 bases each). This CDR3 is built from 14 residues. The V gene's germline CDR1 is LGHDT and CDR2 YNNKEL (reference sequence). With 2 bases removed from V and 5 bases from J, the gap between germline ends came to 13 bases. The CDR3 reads CASSQRGSLNEQYF. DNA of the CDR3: TGTGCCAGCAGCCAACGGGGCAGCCTGAACGAGCAGTACTTC.

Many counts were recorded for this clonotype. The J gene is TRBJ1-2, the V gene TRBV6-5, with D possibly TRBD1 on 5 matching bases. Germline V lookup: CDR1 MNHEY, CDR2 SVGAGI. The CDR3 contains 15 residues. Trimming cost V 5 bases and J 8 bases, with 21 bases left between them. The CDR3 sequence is CASSNQGSGEGGYTF. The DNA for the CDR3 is TGTGCCAGCAGTAACCAGGGTTCGGGTGAAGGCGGCTACACCTTC.

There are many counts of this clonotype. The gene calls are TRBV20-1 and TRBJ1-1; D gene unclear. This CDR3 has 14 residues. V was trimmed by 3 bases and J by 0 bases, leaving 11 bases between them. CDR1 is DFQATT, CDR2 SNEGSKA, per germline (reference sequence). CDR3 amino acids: CSASDPAVNTEAFF. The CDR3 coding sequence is TGCAGTGCTAGCGACCCGGCCGTGAACACTGAAGCTTTCTTT.

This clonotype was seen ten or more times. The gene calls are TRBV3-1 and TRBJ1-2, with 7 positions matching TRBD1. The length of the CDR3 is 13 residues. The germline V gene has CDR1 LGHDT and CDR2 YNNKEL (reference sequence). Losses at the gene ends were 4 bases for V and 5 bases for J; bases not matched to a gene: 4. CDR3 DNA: TGTGCCAGCAGCCCCGGGACAGTTTATGGCTACACCTTC. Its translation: CASSPGTVYGYTF.

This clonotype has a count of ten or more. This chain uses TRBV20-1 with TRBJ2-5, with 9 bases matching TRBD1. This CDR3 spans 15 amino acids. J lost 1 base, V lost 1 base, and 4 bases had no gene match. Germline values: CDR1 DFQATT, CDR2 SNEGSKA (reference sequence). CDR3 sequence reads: CSARGTGDIQETQYF. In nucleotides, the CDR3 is TGCAGTGCTAGAGGGACAGGGGATATCCAAGAGACCCAGTACTTC.

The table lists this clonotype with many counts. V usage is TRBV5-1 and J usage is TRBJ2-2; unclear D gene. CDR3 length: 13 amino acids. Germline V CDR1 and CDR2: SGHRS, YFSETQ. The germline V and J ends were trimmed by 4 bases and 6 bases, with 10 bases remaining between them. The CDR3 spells CASSIGPAGELFF. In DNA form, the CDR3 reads TGCGCCAGCAGCATTGGGCCGGCCGGGGAGCTGTTTTTT.

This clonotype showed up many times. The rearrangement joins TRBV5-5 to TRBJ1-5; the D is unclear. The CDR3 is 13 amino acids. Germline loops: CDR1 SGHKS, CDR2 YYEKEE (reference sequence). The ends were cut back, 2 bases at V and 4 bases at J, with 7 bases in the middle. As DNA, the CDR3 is TGTGCCAGCAGCTTAACGATTAATCAGCCCCAGCATTTT. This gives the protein CASSLTINQPQHF.

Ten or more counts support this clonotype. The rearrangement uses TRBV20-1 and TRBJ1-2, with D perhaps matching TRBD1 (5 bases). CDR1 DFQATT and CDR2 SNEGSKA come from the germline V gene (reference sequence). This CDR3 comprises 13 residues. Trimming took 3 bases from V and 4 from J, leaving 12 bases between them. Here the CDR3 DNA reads TGCAGTGCTAGCCCTCAGGGCCTCTATGGCTACACCTTC. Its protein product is CSASPQGLYGYTF.

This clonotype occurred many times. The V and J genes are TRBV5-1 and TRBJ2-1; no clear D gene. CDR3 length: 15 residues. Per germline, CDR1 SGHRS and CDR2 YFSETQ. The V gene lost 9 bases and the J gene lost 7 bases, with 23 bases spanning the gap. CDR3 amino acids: CATTSNELSWNEQFF. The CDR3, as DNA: TGCGCCACCACAAGCAATGAGTTATCTTGGAATGAGCAGTTCTTC. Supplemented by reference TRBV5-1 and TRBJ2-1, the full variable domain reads KAGVTQTPRYLIKTRGQQVTLSCSPISGHRSVSWYQQTPGQGLQFLFEYFSETQRNKGNFPGRFSGRQFSNSRSEMNVSTLELGDSALYLCATTSNELSWNEQFFGPGTRLTVL.

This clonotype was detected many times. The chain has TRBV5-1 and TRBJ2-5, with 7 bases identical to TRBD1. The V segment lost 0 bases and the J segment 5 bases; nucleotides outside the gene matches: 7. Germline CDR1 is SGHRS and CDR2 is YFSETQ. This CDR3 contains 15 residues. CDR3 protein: CASSLAGTGEETQYF. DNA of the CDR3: TGCGCCAGCAGCTTGGCCGGAACAGGGGAGGAGACCCAGTACTTC.

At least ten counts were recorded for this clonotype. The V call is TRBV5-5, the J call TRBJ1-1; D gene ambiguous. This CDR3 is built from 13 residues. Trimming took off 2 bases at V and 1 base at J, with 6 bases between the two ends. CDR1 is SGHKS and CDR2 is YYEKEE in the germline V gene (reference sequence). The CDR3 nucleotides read TGTGCCAGCAGCTTTTGGGAGAACACTGAAGCTTTCTTT. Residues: CASSFWENTEAFF.